This paragraph reports one T cell receptor beta chain. This clonotype was counted only a few times. It has no known antigen specificity. Base qualities are not recorded, but no much larger clone differs from it by a single base. Relative to germline, V is missing 6 bases and J is missing 7 bases, with 14 bases of the junction outside any gene match. Measured from the cysteine to the phenylalanine, the CDR3 is 16 residues long. The only DNA kept is the CDR3, 48 bases in frame from the first base. The germline V gene (reference sequence) gives CDR1 as LNHDA and CDR2 as SQIVND. The sample comes from a study of vaccination and CD4 T cells after COVID-19 (dated by TCRdb to between 2021 and 2024). Background for the entire study: Every convalescent patient had a positive nasal swab PCR test for SARS-CoV-2, with mild disease in 8 to 10 patients and severe disease in one. Post-COVID blood samples from convalescent patients were collected a median of around 100 days after diagnosis, with a range of roughly 35 to 170 days. Post-vaccine blood samples were taken a median of approximately 70 days after the second vaccine dose, with a range of about 14 to 241 days. Overlapping spike peptide pools from SARS-CoV-2 and from the common cold coronaviruses HCoV-NL63, HCoV-OC43 and HCoV-229E were used as culture stimuli. Six males and four females were included in the convalescent cohort, with two Hispanic individuals, seven Caucasians, two Asians and one multiracial person represented. In under twelve COVID-19 convalescent patients and several infection-naive healthy vaccine recipients, researchers compared the spike-specific CD4+ TCR repertoire from before mRNA vaccination with the repertoire from after. As controls, cultures received a CEFX viral epitope pool (the positive control), an HIV-1 Nef peptide pool (the negative control), or no peptide at all. Two doses of either the Pfizer-BioNTech BNT162b2 vaccine (n=8) or the Moderna mRNA-1273 vaccine (n=2) were administered to participants. The full study reports these points: The median count of SARS-CoV-2-reactive clonotypes went up from approximately 22 after infection to around 38 after vaccination, although the change was not significant. The study included relatively few convalescent patients and did not analyze early timepoints after natural infection. Among the post-vaccine SARS-CoV-2-reactive clones in convalescent patients, a median approximately 90% showed up only after vaccination, which suggests vaccine-specific priming. Nearly all vaccine-specific clones in convalescent patients (304 of 307) were mono-reactive for SARS-CoV-2 spike rather than cross-reactive with common cold coronaviruses.

The treatment or condition label on this specimen signifies: roughly nine-day PBMC culture with coronavirus spike peptide pools or control peptides (ViraFEST assay). To expand antigen-specific T cells with peptide pools and then pick out the expanded clonotypes through TCR sequencing, the study relied on the ViraFEST assay. The convalescent patients' positive SARS-CoV-2 PCR tests fell between March and December 2020, which was before the Alpha, Beta and Delta variants emerged in the United States. About 2 million PBMCs per well were cultured in IMDM with approximately 5% human AB serum and approximately 10 IU/ml IL-2, plus 10 ug/ml peptide pools. On days 3 and 7, half of the culture medium was replaced with fresh IL-2-containing medium. After around 11 days of culture, CD4+ T cells were isolated by negative selection using the EasySep CD4+ T cell isolation kit. Ficoll-Paque Plus gradient centrifugation was used to isolate PBMCs from whole blood, and the isolated PBMCs were then either used fresh or cryopreserved at -140C. Triplicate wells were generally used for each culture condition.

The library was built by means of PCR. TCR sequencing of DNA from cultured CD4+ T cells used the Oncomine TCR Beta short-read assay at the Johns Hopkins FTIC core. The QIAamp micro DNA kit was used to extract genomic DNA from the cultured CD4+ T cells. Oncomine TCR Beta libraries made from cultured CD4+ T cells were pooled using unique dual indexes and sequenced on an Illumina iSeq 100. Under the source paper's analysis protocol: Non-productive sequences were removed, and CDR3s that did not start with C, did not end with F or W, or were shorter than 7 amino acids were discarded. Antigen-specific clonotypes were identified using the MANAFEST web application through comparison of peptide-stimulated wells with reference and other culture wells. For a clone to be called positive, the clone needed an FDR below 0.05, an odds ratio above 5, and a productive frequency above 0.1% in at least two of three replicate wells. Clonotypes that were significantly expanded in both SARS-CoV-2 spike wells and at least one common cold coronavirus spike condition were defined as cross-reactive. Levenshtein distances (stringdist) and unrooted phylogenetic trees (ape) in R version 3.6.1 were used to assess CDR3 homology. TCRdb redid the processing of the public reads, applying fastp at Q25 and MiXCR, and retained in-frame beta chains. Rows matching on CDR3 protein sequence are summarized as one entry with the most common DNA and genes. These V and J calls are TCRdb output, not the study's own analysis. This sample has more than 4,500 distinct CDR3 sequences in its table, and 40% of those were observed once. About a third of the sample is taken by the ten largest.

The rearranged chain carries TRBV19 and TRBJ2-7; TRBD2 matches 11 bases in the middle. The clonotype comes from a human donor who had recovered from COVID-19. The sequenced sample was CD4+ T cells from blood, cultured in vitro. The nucleotides are TGTGCCAGTAGCCCAACTAGCGGGAGTTTCGGAGGTGAGCAGTACTTC. Translated, this gives CASSPTSGSFGGEQYF.